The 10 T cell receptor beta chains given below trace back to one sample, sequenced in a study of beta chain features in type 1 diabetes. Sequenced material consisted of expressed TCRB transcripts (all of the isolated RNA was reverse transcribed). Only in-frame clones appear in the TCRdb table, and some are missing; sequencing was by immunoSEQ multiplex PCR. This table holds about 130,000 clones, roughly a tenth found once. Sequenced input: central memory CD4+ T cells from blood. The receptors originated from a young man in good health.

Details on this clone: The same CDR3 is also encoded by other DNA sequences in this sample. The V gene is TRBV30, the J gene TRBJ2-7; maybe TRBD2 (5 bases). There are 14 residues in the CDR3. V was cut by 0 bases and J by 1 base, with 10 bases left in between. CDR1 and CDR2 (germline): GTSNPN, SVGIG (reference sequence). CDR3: CAWSVGVPSYEQYF. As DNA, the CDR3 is TGTGCCTGGAGTGTCGGGGTGCCGTCCTACGAGCAGTACTTC.

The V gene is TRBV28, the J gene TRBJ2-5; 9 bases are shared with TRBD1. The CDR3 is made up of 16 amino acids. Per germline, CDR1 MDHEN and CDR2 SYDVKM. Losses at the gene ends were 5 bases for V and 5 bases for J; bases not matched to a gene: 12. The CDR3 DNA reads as TGTGCCAGCAGTCAAAACCCACAGGGGGCAGTGGAGACCCAGTACTTC. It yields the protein CASSQNPQGAVETQYF.

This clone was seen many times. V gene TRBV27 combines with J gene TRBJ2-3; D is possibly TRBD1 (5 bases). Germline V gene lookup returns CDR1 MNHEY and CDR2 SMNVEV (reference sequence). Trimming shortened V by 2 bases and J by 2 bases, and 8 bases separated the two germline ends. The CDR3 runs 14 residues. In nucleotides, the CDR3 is TGTGCCAGCAGTTTACAGGGCTACACAGATACGCAGTATTTT. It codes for CASSLQGYTDTQYF.

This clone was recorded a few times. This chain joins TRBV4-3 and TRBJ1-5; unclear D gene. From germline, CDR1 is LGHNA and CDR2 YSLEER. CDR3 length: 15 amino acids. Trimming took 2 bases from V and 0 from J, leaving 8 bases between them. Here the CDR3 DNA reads TGCGCCAGCAGCCAAAACGGGTATAGCAATCAGCCCCAGCATTTT. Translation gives CASSQNGYSNQPQHF.

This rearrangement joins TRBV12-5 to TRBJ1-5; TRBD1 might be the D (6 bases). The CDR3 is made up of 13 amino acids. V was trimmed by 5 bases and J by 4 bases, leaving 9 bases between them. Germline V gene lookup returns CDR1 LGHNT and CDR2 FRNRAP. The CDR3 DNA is TGTGCTAGTGGTCGGGACATAAATCAGCCCCAGCATTTT. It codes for CASGRDINQPQHF.

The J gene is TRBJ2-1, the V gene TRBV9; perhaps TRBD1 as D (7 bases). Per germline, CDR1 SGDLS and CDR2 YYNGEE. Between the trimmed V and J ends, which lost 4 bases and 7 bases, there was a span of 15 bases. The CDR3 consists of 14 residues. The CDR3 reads CASSPRQGGNEQFF. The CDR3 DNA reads TGTGCCAGCAGCCCCCGACAGGGAGGAAATGAGCAGTTCTTC.

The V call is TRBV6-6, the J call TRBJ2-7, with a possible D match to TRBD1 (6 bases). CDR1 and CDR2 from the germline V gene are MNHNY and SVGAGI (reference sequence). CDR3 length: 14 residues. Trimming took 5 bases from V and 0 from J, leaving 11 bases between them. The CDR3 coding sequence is TGTGCCAGCAGTGGCGCGACAGGCTCCTACGAGCAGTACTTC. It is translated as CASSGATGSYEQYF.

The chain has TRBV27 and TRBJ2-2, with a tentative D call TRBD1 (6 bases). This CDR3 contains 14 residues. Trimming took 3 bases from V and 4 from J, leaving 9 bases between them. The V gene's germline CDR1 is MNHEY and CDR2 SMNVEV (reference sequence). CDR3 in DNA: TGTGCCAGCAGTTTCACAGGGATCACCGGGGAGCTGTTTTTT. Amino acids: CASSFTGITGELFF.

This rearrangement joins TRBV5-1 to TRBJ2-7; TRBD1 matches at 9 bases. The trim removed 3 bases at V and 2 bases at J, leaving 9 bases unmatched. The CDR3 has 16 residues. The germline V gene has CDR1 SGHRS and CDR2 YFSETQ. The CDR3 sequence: CASSYLSGTGPYEQYF. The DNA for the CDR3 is TGCGCCAGCAGCTACCTATCCGGGACAGGGCCCTACGAGCAGTACTTC.

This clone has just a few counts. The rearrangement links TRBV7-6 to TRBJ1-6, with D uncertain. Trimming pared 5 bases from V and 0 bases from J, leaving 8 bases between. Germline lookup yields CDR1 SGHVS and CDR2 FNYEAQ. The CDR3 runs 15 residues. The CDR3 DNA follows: TGTGCCAGCAGCCTGAAGAGCTCCTATAATTCACCCCTCCACTTT. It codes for CASSLKSSYNSPLHF.